These 8 T cell receptor beta chains originate from one sample sequenced in a study of human T cells and chemical hapten exposure. TCRdb analysed the RACE reads with MiXCR anew, one entry per CDR3 protein. The table includes fewer than 350,000 distinct CDR3 sequences, around 7.7% detected once. Noted time point: pre-sensitization, week 0. Treatment defined: therapeutic diphenylcyclopropenone sensitization with weekly scalp DPC. Sample: whole blood, taken in connection with sensitization to the hapten diphenylcyclopropenone (DPC). All receptors come from a man in his late teens or twenties with alopecia areata. Some clones in this sample may be carry-over from other donors' samples.

This clonotype was observed many times. The V and J genes are TRBV11-2 and TRBJ2-5, with D possibly matching TRBD2 (5 bases). From germline, CDR1 is SGHAT and CDR2 FQNNGV. Trimming cost V 3 bases and J 4 bases, with 9 bases left between them. The CDR3 extends over 13 amino acids. The CDR3 protein is CASSFSGRETQYF. The CDR3 DNA sequence: TGTGCCAGCAGCTTTTCTGGGAGAGAGACCCAGTACTTC. The full variable domain, with the rest looked up from reference TRBV11-2 and TRBJ2-5, is EAGVAQSPRYKIIEKRQSVAFWCNPISGHATLYWYQQILGQGPKLLIQFQNNGVVDDSQLPKDRFSAERLKGVDSTLKIQPAKLEDSAVYLCASSFSGRETQYFGPGTRLLVL.

This clonotype was counted ten times or more. The chain employs TRBV7-9 and TRBJ1-2; D not certain. This CDR3 spans 11 amino acids. V was clipped by 5 bases and J by 3 bases, with 4 bases between them. The germline V gene encodes CDR1 SEHNR and CDR2 FQNEAQ (reference sequence). The CDR3 region is CASSPDYGYTF. CDR3 bases: TGTGCCAGCAGCCCCGACTATGGCTACACCTTC.

On this clonotype itself: One junction end does not reproduce the germline sequence, and a read error may be involved. The CDR3 here is CSAKSGGNVLTF. The CDR3 DNA sequence: TGCAGTGCTAAATCAGGGGGCAACGTCCTGACTTTC. This rearrangement joins TRBV20-1 to TRBJ2-6; TRBD1 matches at 7 bases. CDR3 length: 12 amino acids. From germline, CDR1 is DFQATT and CDR2 SNEGSKA (reference sequence).

The chain is built from TRBV5-1 and TRBJ2-7; 9 bases agree with TRBD1. The trim removed 5 bases at V and 6 bases at J, leaving 9 bases unmatched. This CDR3 has 14 residues. Germline loops: CDR1 SGHRS, CDR2 YFSETQ. The CDR3 DNA sequence: TGCGCCAGCAGGCGCGGGACAGGGCCTCGCGAGCAGTACTTC. This translates into CASRRGTGPREQYF.

This clonotype was seen at least ten times. V usage is TRBV29-1 and J usage is TRBJ1-1, with 7 positions matching TRBD1. V lost 6 bases, J lost 1 base, and 8 bases stayed unmatched. CDR1 is SQVTM, CDR2 ANQGSEA, per germline. This CDR3 contains 14 residues. CDR3 in amino acids: CSVTETGANTEAFF. The CDR3 DNA reads TGCAGCGTCACCGAAACAGGGGCGAACACTGAAGCTTTCTTT. Drawing the rest from reference TRBV29-1 and TRBJ1-1, the complete variable domain is SAVISQKPSRDICQRGTSLTIQCQVDSQVTMMFWYRQQPGQSLTLIATANQGSEATYESGFVIDKFPISRPNLTFSTLTVSNMSPEDSSIYLCSVTETGANTEAFFGQGTRLTVV.

Only a few counts were recorded for this clonotype. This chain links TRBV4-2 with TRBJ2-5; 8 bases line up with TRBD2. Per germline, CDR1 LGHNA and CDR2 YNFKEQ. The CDR3 runs 15 residues. V lost 5 bases to trimming and J lost 6 bases; unmatched junction nucleotides: 11. DNA of the CDR3: TGTGCCAGCAGCACCGGACTAGCTAATGTACAGACCCAGTACTTC. This gives the protein CASSTGLANVQTQYF.

This clonotype was found many times. The J gene is TRBJ2-7, the V gene TRBV20-1; 7 positions match TRBD2. V lost 5 bases, J lost 0 bases, and 4 bases stayed unmatched. Germline V gives CDR1 DFQATT, CDR2 SNEGSKA (reference sequence). This CDR3 has 13 amino acids. CDR3 nucleotide sequence: TGCAGTGCTTCCGGGGGGAGCTCCTACGAGCAGTACTTC. It translates to CSASGGSSYEQYF.

This clonotype was observed a handful of times. The chain links TRBV3-1 to TRBJ1-1; D is ambiguous. CDR1 LGHDT and CDR2 YNNKEL come from the germline V gene (reference sequence). The CDR3 sequence is 14 residues long. The V end lost 0 bases, the J end lost 2 bases, and 7 bases lay between the germline ends. The CDR3 loop is CASSQEAVNTEAFF. The CDR3 DNA reads as TGTGCCAGCAGCCAAGAGGCAGTTAACACTGAAGCTTTCTTT.